This entry is about one T cell receptor beta chain. What it recognizes is unknown. The data belong to a study of cytomegalovirus exposure and HLA in healthy donors. Profiling relied on immunoSEQ multiplex PCR, and the TCRdb table lists in-frame clones only, not all of them. The top ten clones hold roughly 13% of a sample with 150,000 to 200,000 clones, 84% of them seen once. The CDR3 totals 15 residues. From germline, CDR1 is MNHEY and CDR2 SMNVEV (reference sequence). The germline V and J ends were trimmed by 8 bases and 7 bases, with 24 bases remaining between them. General study points: Generally TCR sequences proved uncommon, though certain public TCRs appeared in numerous donors.

The sequence derives from a woman in her twenties or thirties in good health and CMV-seropositive. This chain links TRBV27 with TRBJ2-7; TRBD2 might be the D (6 bases). The sequenced material came from PBMCs. The chain's CDR3 is CASGEWGTLGGEQYF. CDR3 DNA: TGTGCCAGCGGGGAGTGGGGGACCTTGGGAGGTGAGCAGTACTTC.